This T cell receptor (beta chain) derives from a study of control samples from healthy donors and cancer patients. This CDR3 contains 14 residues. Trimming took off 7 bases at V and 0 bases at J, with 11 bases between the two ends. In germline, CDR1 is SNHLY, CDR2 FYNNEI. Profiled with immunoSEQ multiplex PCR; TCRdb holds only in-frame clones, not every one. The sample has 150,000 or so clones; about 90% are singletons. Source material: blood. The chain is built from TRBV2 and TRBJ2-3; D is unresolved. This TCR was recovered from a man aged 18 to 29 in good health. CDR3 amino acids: CASKAETSTDTQYF. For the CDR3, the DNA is TGTGCCAGCAAGGCAGAAACTAGCACAGATACGCAGTATTTT.